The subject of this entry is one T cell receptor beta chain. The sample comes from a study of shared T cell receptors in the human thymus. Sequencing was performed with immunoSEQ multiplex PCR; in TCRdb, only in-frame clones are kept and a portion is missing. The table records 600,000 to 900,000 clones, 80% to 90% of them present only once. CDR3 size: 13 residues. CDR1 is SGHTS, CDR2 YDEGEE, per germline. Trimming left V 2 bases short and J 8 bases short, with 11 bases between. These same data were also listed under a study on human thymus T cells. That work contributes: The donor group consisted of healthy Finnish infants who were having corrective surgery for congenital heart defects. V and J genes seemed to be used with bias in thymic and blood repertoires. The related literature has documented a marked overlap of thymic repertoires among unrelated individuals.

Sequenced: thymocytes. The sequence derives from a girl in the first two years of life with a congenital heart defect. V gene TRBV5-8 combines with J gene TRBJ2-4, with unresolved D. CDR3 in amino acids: CASSFVDNDIQYF. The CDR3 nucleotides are TGTGCCAGCAGCTTTGTTGACAACGACATTCAGTACTTC.